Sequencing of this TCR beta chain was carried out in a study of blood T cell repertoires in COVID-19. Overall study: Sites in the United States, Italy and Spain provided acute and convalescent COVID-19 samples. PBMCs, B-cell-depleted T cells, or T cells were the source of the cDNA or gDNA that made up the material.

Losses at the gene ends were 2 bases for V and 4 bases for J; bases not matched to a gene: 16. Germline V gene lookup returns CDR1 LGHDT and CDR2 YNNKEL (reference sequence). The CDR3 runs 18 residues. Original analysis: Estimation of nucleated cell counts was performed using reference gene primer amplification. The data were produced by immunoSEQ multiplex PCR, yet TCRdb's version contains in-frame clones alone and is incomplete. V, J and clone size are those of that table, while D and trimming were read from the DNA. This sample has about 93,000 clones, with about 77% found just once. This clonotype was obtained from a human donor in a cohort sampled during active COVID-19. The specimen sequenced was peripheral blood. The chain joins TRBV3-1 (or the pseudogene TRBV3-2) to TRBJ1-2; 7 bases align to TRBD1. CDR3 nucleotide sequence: TGTGCCAGCAGCCAATCAGGACAGGCGTTCTCTAAAACCTATGGCTACACCTTC. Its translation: CASSQSGQAFSKTYGYTF.